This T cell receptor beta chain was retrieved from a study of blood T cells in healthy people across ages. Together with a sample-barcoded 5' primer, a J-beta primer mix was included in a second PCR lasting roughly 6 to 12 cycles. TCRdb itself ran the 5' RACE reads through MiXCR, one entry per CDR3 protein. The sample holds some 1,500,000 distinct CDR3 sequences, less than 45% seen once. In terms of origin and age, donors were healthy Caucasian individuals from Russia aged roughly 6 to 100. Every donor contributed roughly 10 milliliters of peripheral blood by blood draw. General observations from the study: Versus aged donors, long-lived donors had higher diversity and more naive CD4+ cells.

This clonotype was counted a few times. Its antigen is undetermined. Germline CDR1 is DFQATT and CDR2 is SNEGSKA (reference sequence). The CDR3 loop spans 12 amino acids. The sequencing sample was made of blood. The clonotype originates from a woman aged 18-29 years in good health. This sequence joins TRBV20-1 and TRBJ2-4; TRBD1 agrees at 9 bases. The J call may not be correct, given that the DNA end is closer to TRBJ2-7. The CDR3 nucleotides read TGCAGTGCTAGGAGGGGACAGGGCGAGCAGTACTTC. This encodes CSARRGQGEQYF.